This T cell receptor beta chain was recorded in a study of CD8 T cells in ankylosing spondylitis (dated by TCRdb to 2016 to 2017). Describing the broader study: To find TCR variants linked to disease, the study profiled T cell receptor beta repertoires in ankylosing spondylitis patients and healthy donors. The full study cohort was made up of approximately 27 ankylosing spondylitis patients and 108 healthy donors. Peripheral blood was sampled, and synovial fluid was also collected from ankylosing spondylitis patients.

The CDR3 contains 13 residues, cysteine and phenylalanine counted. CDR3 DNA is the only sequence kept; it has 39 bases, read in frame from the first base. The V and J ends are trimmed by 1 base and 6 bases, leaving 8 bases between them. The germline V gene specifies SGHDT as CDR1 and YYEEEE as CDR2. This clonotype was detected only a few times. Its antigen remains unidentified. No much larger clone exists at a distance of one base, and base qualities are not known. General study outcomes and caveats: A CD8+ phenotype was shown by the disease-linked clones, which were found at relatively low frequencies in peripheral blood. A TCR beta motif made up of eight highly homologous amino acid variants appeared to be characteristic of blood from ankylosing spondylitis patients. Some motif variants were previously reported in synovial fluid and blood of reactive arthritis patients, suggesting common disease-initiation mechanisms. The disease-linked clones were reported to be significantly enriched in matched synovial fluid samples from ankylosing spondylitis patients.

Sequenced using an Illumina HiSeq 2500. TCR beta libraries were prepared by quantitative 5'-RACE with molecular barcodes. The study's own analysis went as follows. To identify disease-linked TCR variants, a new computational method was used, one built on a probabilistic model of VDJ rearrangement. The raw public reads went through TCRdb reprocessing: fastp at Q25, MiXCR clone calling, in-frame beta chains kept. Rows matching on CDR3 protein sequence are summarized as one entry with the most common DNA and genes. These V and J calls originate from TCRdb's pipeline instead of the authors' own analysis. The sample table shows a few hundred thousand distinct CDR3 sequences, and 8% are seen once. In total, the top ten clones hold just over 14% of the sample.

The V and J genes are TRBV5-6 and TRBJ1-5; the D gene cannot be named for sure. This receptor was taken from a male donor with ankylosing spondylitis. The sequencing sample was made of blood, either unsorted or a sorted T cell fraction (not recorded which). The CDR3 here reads CASSLKGAQPQHF. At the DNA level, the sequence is TGTGCCAGCAGCTTGAAGGGAGCTCAGCCCCAGCATTTT.